The rows below give T cell receptor beta chains drawn from one sample of a study of PD-L1 blockade in urothelial cancer. TCRdb keeps only in-frame clones here, not all; method: immunoSEQ multiplex PCR. There are 70,000 or so clones in the sample; roughly nine tenths occur only once, and 3.4% lies in the top ten. Sequencing was performed on PBMCs, taken around atezolizumab (anti-PD-L1) treatment. The receptors originated from a man aged 60 to 69 with urothelial cancer. CDR3s include the opening cysteine and the closing phenylalanine or tryptophan. The D gene is left open where the match is weak. Expanded clones get a size class; other rows say once, few or many, or leave the size out.

clone size	D gene	V gene	J gene	CDR3 DNA	CDR3 protein
-	-	TRBV5-1	TRBJ1-4	TGCGCCAGCAGCTTGGGGGGGCTGCCTGCAACTAATGAAAAACTGTTTTTT	CASSLGGLPATNEKLFF
-	-	TRBV12-5	TRBJ2-3	TGTGCTAGTGGTTCACAGGGTAGGTGGACAGATACGCAGTATTTT	CASGSQGRWTDTQYF
-	-	TRBV19	TRBJ1-5	TGTGCCAGTGGCCGACAGGTAAATCAGCCCCAGCATTTT	CASGRQVNQPQHF
-	TRBD1	TRBV7-7	TRBJ2-1	TGTGCCAGCAGTCCGGACAGGGGTGGTGAGCAGTTCTTC	CASSPDRGGEQFF
few	TRBD2	TRBV12-5	TRBJ2-7	TGTGCTAGTGGAGCGGCTCGCGGACCCGGACTAGCGGGGTCCGAGCAGTACTTC	CASGAARGPGLAGSEQYF
-	TRBD2	TRBV9	TRBJ2-2	TGTGCCAGCAGCGTAGTCACTAGCGGGACCACCGGGGAGCTGTTTTTT	CASSVVTSGTTGELFF
-	TRBD2	TRBV9	TRBJ2-5	TGTGCCAGCAGCGCCGGACTAGCGGGAGAGACCCAGTACTTC	CASSAGLAGETQYF
-	-	TRBV6-5	TRBJ2-7	TGTGCCAGCAGTTACTCGCTCGGGAGTAACTACGAGCAGTACTTC	CASSYSLGSNYEQYF
-	-	TRBV11-3	TRBJ1-2	TGTGCCAGCAGCTTAGATTTTGGGGGCTACTATGGCTACACCTTC	CASSLDFGGYYGYTF
-	TRBD2	TRBV10-1	TRBJ2-5	TGCGCCTCGTCGGGCGGGGGGGCCGGGGAGACCCAGTACTTC	CASSGGGAGETQYF
-	TRBD2	TRBV10-3	TRBJ2-1	TGTGCCATCAGTGAGTCGCTCGGGACTAGCGGTGTCGATGAGCAGTTCTTC	CAISESLGTSGVDEQFF
-	-	TRBV10-3	TRBJ2-2	TGTGCCACCCTTGGGGGGACGAACACCGGGGAGCTGTTTTTT	CATLGGTNTGELFF
-	-	TRBV6-1	TRBJ1-1	TGTGCCAGCACCCGACAGGATAAAGCTTTCTTT	CASTRQDKAFF
-	TRBD1	TRBV19	TRBJ1-5	TGTGCCACCCGAGGGGACAGGGGGCCCAATCAGCCCCAGCATTTT	CATRGDRGPNQPQHF
-	TRBD2	TRBV5-4	TRBJ2-3	TGTGCCAGCAGCTTGGCCCCTTCTAGCGGGGCCACAGATACGCAGTATTTT	CASSLAPSSGATDTQYF
-	-	TRBV7-9	TRBJ1-2	TGTGCCAGCAGTTTTCAAACAGGGAACTTACTTGGCTACACCTTC	CASSFQTGNLLGYTF
-	-	TRBV12-5	TRBJ1-2	TGTGCTAGTGGTTTGGTCCCAGGGTGGAATGGCTACACCTTC	CASGLVPGWNGYTF
once	TRBD2	TRBV11-2	TRBJ2-2	TGTGCCAGCAGTGCGCGGGGGGGCGCCACCGGGGAGCTGTTTTTT	CASSARGGATGELFF
-	TRBD1	TRBV19	TRBJ2-5	TGTGCCAGTAGTCTCTCAGGGGGTGGGGAGACCCAGTACTTC	CASSLSGGGETQYF
-	TRBD1	TRBV2	TRBJ2-2	TGTGCCAGCAGAGGGACAGGGGCTAACACCGGGGAGCTGTTTTTT	CASRGTGANTGELFF
-	TRBD2	TRBV11-2	TRBJ2-1	TGTGCCAGCAGCTTGGGTCGGGTACTAGCGGAAAACAATGAGCAGTTCTTC	CASSLGRVLAENNEQFF
-	-	TRBV11-2	TRBJ1-2	TGTGCCAGTTCTCGGGGGGCTGGCTATGGCTACACCTTC	CASSRGAGYGYTF
-	-	TRBV10-1	TRBJ2-1	TGCGCCAGCAGTGAGTCTGTAGCGAGTCCCAACAATGAGCAGTTCTTC	CASSESVASPNNEQFF
-	TRBD1	TRBV7-3	TRBJ2-1	TGTGCCAGCAGCTCTAAAATGGGACAGGGATACAATGAGCAGTTCTTC	CASSSKMGQGYNEQFF
-	-	TRBV28	TRBJ1-4	TGTGCCAGCAGTTTAGGCCTAGGAGGGTTGGATGAAAAACTGTTTTTT	CASSLGLGGLDEKLFF
-	-	TRBV7-2	TRBJ2-2	TGTGCCAGCAGCCCCCGACAGGCGAGCACCGGGGAGCTGTTTTTT	CASSPRQASTGELFF
-	-	TRBV5-1	TRBJ2-7	TGCGCCAGCAGCCAGGCGTCGGGATTTAGCTACGAGCAGTACTTC	CASSQASGFSYEQYF
-	TRBD2	TRBV15	TRBJ2-7	TGTGCCACCAGCAGGGGGGAGGGGCGGGAGCAGTACTTC	CATSRGEGREQYF
-	-	TRBV5-6	TRBJ2-2	TGTGCCAGCACCCTGGGAGCTGGCACCGGGGAGCTGTTTTTT	CASTLGAGTGELFF
-	TRBD1	TRBV27	TRBJ1-5	TGTGCCAGCAGGGGGACAGGGATCAATCAGCCCCAGCATTTT	CASRGTGINQPQHF
-	TRBD1	TRBV2	TRBJ2-7	TGTGCCAGCAGTTCGACAGGGAAGCCCTACGAGCAGTACTTC	CASSSTGKPYEQYF